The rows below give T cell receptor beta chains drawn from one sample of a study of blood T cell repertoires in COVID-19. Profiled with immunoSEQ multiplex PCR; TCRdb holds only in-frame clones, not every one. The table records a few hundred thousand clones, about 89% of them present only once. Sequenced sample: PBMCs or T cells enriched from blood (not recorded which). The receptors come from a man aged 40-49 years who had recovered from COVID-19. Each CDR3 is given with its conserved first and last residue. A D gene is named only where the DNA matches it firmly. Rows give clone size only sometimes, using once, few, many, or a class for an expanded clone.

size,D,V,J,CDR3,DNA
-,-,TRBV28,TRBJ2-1,CASSLPKSGHNEQFF,TGTGCCAGCAGCCTCCCAAAAAGTGGCCACAATGAGCAGTTCTTC
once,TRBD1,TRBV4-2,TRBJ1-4,CASSQISGTDNEKLFF,TGTGCCAGCAGCCAGATCTCCGGGACAGATAATGAAAAACTGTTTTTT
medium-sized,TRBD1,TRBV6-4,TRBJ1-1,CASSEGEGAGTEAFF,TGTGCCAGCAGTGAAGGCGAGGGGGCCGGCACTGAAGCTTTCTTT
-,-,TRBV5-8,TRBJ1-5,CASSFGDSFNQPQHF,TGTGCCAGCAGCTTCGGTGACAGTTTCAATCAGCCCCAGCATTTT
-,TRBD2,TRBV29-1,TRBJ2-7,CSVRGGDSYEQYF,TGCAGCGTTCGCGGGGGGGACAGCTACGAGCAGTACTTC
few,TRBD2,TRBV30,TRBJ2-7,CAWCVGGARYEQYF,TGTGCCTGGTGTGTCGGGGGGGCGCGGTACGAGCAGTACTTC
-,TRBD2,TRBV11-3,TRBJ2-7,CASSPGGGQGSEQYF,TGTGCCAGCAGCCCAGGCGGGGGGCAGGGGTCCGAGCAGTACTTC
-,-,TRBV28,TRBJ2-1,CASIERADYNEQFF,TGTGCCAGCATCGAGCGGGCCGACTACAATGAGCAGTTCTTC
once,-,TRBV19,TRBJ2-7,CASSMGHASAEQYF,TGTGCCAGTAGTATGGGACATGCCTCGGCCGAGCAGTACTTC
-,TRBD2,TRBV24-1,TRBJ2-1,CATGTSGNEQFF,TGTGCCACAGGGACTAGCGGCAATGAGCAGTTCTTC
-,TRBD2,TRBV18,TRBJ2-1,CASSPPNGGGGNEQFF,TGTGCCAGCTCACCGCCTAATGGCGGGGGAGGTAATGAGCAGTTCTTC
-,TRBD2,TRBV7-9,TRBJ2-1,CASSPGGTSGYNEQFF,TGTGCCAGCAGCCCAGGCGGTACTAGCGGCTACAATGAGCAGTTCTTC
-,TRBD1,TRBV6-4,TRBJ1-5,CASSATGGGQPQHF,TGTGCCAGCAGTGCCACAGGGGGCGGGCAGCCCCAGCATTTT
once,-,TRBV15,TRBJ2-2,CATSRDTSPFSVTRRSGELFF,TGTGCCACCAGCAGAGATACCTCTCCATTTTCGGTAACTCGAAGAAGCGGGGAGCTGTTTTTT
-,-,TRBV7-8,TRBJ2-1,CASSLARTYNEQFF,TGTGCCAGCAGCTTAGCCAGGACCTACAATGAGCAGTTCTTC
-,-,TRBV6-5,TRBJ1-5,CASSSGRGQPQHF,TGTGCCAGCAGTTCAGGGCGGGGACAGCCCCAGCATTTT
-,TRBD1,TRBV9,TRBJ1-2,CASSVGGTGRNF,TGTGCCAGCAGCGTAGGTGGGACAGGAAGGAACTTC
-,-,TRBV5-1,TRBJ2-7,CASSLEGVDYEQYF,TGCGCCAGCAGCTTGGAAGGGGTAGACTACGAGCAGTACTTC
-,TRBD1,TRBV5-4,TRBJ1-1,CASSFAQGSGTEAFF,TGTGCCAGCAGCTTCGCACAGGGGAGCGGCACTGAAGCTTTCTTT
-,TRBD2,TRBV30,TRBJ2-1,CAWNLYSRGGKNEQFF,TGTGCCTGGAACCTCTACTCGCGGGGGGGCAAGAATGAGCAGTTCTTC
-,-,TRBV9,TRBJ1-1,CASSTHRDKNTEAFF,TGTGCCAGCAGCACACACCGGGACAAGAACACTGAAGCTTTCTTT
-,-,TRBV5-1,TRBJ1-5,CASSLAGGDQPQHF,TGCGCCAGCAGCTTGGCCGGGGGAGATCAGCCCCAGCATTTT
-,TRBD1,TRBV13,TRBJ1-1,CASSLVGQGAAEAFF,TGTGCCAGCAGCTTAGTAGGACAGGGGGCCGCTGAAGCTTTCTTT
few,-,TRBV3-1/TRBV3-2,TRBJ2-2,CASSQEALADTGELFF,TGTGCCAGCAGCCAAGAGGCCCTAGCTGACACCGGGGAGCTGTTTTTT
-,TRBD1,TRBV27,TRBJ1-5,CASSPGTGVSQPQHF,TGTGCCAGCAGCCCTGGGACAGGTGTTTCTCAGCCCCAGCATTTT
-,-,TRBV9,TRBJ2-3,CASSVRGIGTDTQYF,TGTGCCAGCAGCGTACGGGGGATCGGGACAGATACGCAGTATTTT
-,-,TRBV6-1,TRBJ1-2,CASSEVGVYGYTF,TGTGCCAGCAGTGAAGTCGGGGTCTATGGCTACACCTTC
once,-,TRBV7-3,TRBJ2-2,CASMGITGELFF,TGTGCCAGCATGGGCATCACCGGGGAGCTGTTTTTT
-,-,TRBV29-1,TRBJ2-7,CSVEDPLPGGFPYEQYF,TGCAGCGTTGAAGATCCTCTGCCTGGGGGGTTTCCCTACGAGCAGTACTTC
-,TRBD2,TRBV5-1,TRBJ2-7,CASSLFLAGYEQYF,TGCGCCAGCAGCTTGTTCCTAGCGGGGTATGAGCAGTACTTC
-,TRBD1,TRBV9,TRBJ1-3,CASSAGQGRGNTIYF,TGTGCCAGCAGCGCGGGACAGGGGAGGGGAAACACCATATATTTT
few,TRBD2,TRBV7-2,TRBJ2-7,CASSSGLAGVYEQYF,TGTGCCAGCAGCTCGGGACTAGCGGGAGTTTACGAGCAGTACTTC
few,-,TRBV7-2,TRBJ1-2,CASSLDRSYGYTF,TGTGCCAGCAGCTTAGATCGGAGTTATGGCTACACCTTC
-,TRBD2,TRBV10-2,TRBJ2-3,CASSELTGTSGTRTQYF,TGCGCCAGCAGTGAGCTTACCGGGACTAGCGGGACACGTACGCAGTATTTT
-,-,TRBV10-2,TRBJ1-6,CASSPTVNQNPFFSPLHF,TGCGCCAGCAGTCCCACCGTAAATCAGAACCCCTTCTTTTCACCCCTCCACTTT
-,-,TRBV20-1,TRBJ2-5,CSASYRETQYF,TGCAGTGCTAGCTACCGTGAGACCCAGTACTTC
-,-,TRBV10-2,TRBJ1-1,CASSEEAANTEAFF,TGCGCCAGCAGTGAGGAGGCAGCTAACACTGAAGCTTTCTTT
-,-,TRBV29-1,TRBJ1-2,CSVLGNTGFGYTF,TGCAGCGTGCTTGGTAACACAGGGTTTGGCTACACCTTC
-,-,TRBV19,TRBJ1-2,CASSRTANYGYTF,TGTGCCAGTAGTCGGACAGCTAACTATGGCTACACCTTC
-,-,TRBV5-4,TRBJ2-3,CASSLAGRGPEDTQYF,TGTGCCAGCAGCTTGGCAGGGCGGGGCCCCGAGGATACGCAGTATTTT
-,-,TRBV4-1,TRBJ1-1,CASSLRINTEAFF,TGCGCCAGCAGCCTCAGGATAAACACTGAAGCTTTCTTT
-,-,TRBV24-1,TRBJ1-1,CATSETTGQRRAFF,TGTGCCACCAGTGAAACCACCGGACAGCGGCGAGCTTTCTTT
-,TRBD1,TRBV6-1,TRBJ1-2,CASSGDRGEGPYGYTF,TGTGCCAGCAGTGGGGACAGGGGCGAGGGGCCCTATGGCTACACCTTC
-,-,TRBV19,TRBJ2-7,CASSLPGGAKSYEQYF,TGTGCCAGTAGTCTCCCCGGGGGAGCCAAGTCCTACGAGCAGTACTTC
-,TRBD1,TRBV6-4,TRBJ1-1,CASSALPYGQGNTEAFF,TGTGCCAGCAGTGCCCTCCCGTACGGACAGGGTAACACTGAAGCTTTCTTT
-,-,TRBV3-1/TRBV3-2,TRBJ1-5,CASSRQGNQPQHF,TGTGCCAGCAGCCGTCAGGGGAATCAGCCCCAGCATTTT
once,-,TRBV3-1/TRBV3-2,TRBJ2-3,CASSQKSRQISTDTQYF,TGTGCCAGCAGCCAAAAATCGCGACAAATCTCAACAGATACGCAGTATTTT
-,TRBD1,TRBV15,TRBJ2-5,CATSSKDREYQETQYF,TGTGCCACCAGCAGTAAGGACAGGGAGTACCAAGAGACCCAGTACTTC
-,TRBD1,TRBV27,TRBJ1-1,CASSRFGTGTMNTEAFF,TGTGCCAGCAGTAGGTTCGGGACAGGGACCATGAACACTGAAGCTTTCTTT
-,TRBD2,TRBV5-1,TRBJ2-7,CASSLELAVIYEQYF,TGCGCCAGCAGCTTGGAACTAGCGGTCATCTACGAGCAGTACTTC
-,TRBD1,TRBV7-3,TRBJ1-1,CASSLSGTGGTEAFF,TGTGCCAGCAGCTTATCTGGGACAGGGGGCACTGAAGCTTTCTTT
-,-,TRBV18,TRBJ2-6,CASSLAGRSGANVLTF,TGTGCCAGCTCACTCGCAGGGCGCTCTGGGGCCAACGTCCTGACTTTC
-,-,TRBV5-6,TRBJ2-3,CASSYDIGTDTQYF,TGTGCCAGCAGCTACGACATAGGCACAGATACGCAGTATTTT
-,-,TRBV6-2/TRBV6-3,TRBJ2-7,CASSWGTPLYEQYF,TGTGCCAGCAGCTGGGGGACTCCCCTTTACGAGCAGTACTTC
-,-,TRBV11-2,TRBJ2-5,CASSLAGVRETQYF,TGTGCCAGCAGCTTGGCAGGGGTGAGAGAGACCCAGTACTTC